These T cell receptor beta chains were read from a single sample in a study of T cell repertoires in cytomegalovirus infection. From the reads, TCRdb called clonotypes with MiXCR, one entry per CDR3 protein. The table shows about 740,000 distinct CDR3 sequences, with about 40% occurring only once. Sequencing used PBMCs. These receptors were obtained from a human donor in good health (CMV status not recorded). Some clones in this sample may be carry-over from other donors' samples. The conserved cysteine and the conserved F or W are not part of the CDR3 here. The D gene is left open where the match is weak. Some rows mark clone size as missing; the rest say once, few, many or name a class of expanded clone.

clone_size	d_call	v_call	cdr3_aa
NA	TRBD2	TRBV6-6	ASSYSRGRANNEQF
many	TRBD2	TRBV7-2	ASTPGAGGYNEQF
many	NA	TRBV6-1	ASRAPQQNTEAF
NA	TRBD2	TRBV29-1	SPLAGGPTYNEQF
few	TRBD2	TRBV20-1	SASSASGGAVGSTDTQY
NA	NA	TRBV7-2	ASSSWEGGKDTQY
NA	NA	TRBV24-1	ATSEPGQTYGYT
NA	TRBD1	TRBV2	ASSERRTGRL
few	TRBD2	TRBV4-2	ASSQEPTSKAYEQY
few	NA	TRBV27	ASSLQGQAGANVLT
few	NA	TRBV20-1	SSKKVTYEQY
few	NA	TRBV14	ASSQGWGITDTQY
NA	NA	TRBV2	ASSGEVGEQY
NA	NA	TRBV19	ASSISVGNEQF
NA	TRBD1	TRBV13	ASSPLVTGLSYNEQF
NA	TRBD1	TRBV6-2/TRBV6-3	ASRILRGQGITGGGNQPQH
NA	NA	TRBV12-3/TRBV12-4	ASSPEVGGGQPQH
many	TRBD1	TRBV12-5	ASATQGPTEAF
NA	TRBD1	TRBV12-3/TRBV12-4	ASSSLGTGAGDGYT
once	NA	TRBV4-1	ASGQATGNQPRQETQY
few	NA	TRBV7-6	ASSSTSGFGHEQY
few	TRBD1	TRBV20-1	SASVPGQGRGEQY
NA	NA	TRBV7-6	ASSHRRYPTKETQY
NA	TRBD2	TRBV7-2	ASSLAGGRDNEQF
many	NA	TRBV7-2	ASSFGQNNSPLH
NA	NA	TRBV15	ATSRGKVQRAYEQY
NA	NA	TRBV28	ASSLSQLGADTQY
many	TRBD2	TRBV7-2	ASSSQSGRAGEQY
few	TRBD2	TRBV5-1	ASRGLGLLAGVDEQF
NA	NA	TRBV12-3/TRBV12-4	ASSLLGVRNQPQH
few	TRBD2	TRBV6-1	ASSKREGSYEQY
NA	NA	TRBV6-5	ASRPAGTPNEKLF
few	NA	TRBV7-2	ASSLASGRNEQY
few	NA	TRBV28	ASSLYVGDRAEAF
many	TRBD1	TRBV7-8	ASSWDRKASPLH
few	TRBD2	TRBV6-8	ASSPPSGVPRELF
NA	NA	TRBV19	ASHTTGNTIY
many	TRBD1	TRBV7-2	ASSPWGQMNSPLH
NA	NA	TRBV2	ASYFDRSIWTGELF
NA	NA	TRBV28	ASSLPGAVTEAF
few	TRBD1	TRBV18	ASSPLGQGSGYSNQPQH
few	NA	TRBV28	ASAFRGSTRTQPQH
few	TRBD1	TRBV28	ASSLDRDQTQY
few	NA	TRBV7-2	ASSWETNEQF
NA	NA	TRBV5-6	ASSSLYSGLSYEQY
NA	NA	TRBV28	ASSTGQQEQY
NA	TRBD2	TRBV9	ASSALLAGSTDTQY
few	NA	TRBV20-1	SARGQGPSTDTQY
NA	TRBD2	TRBV19	ASSKTSGASTDTQY
NA	NA	TRBV20-1	SAPGPPEQY
few	NA	TRBV27	ASSQRKGTQY
NA	TRBD1	TRBV15	ATSPTGGGDTQY
NA	NA	TRBV6-4	ASSDGFSNTGELF
few	NA	TRBV28	ASSPSFMNTEAF
NA	TRBD2	TRBV7-8	ASSSGYGRHNEQF
many	NA	TRBV12-3/TRBV12-4	ASSHPEGLNTEAF
NA	NA	TRBV28	ASSGLSSYNEQF
NA	NA	TRBV7-9	ASSLGTSLTQTYGYT
few	NA	TRBV7-9	ASSASTGFNYGYT